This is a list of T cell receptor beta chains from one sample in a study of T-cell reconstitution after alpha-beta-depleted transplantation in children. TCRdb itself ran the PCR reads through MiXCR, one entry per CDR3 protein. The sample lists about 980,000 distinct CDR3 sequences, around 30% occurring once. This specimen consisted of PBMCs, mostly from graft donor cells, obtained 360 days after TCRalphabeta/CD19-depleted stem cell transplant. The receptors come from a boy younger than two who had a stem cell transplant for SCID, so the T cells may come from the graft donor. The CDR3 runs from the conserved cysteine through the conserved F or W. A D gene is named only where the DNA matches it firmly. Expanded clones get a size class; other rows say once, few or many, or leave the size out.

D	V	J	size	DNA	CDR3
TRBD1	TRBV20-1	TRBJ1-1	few	TGCAGTGCTAGAGGCCAGGGGGCTTACACTGAAGCTTTCTTT	CSARGQGAYTEAFF
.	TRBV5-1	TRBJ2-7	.	TGCGCCAGCAGCTTGCTTGTGGGGGGTCCCCACCTAACCTACGAGCAGTACTTC	CASSLLVGGPHLTYEQYF
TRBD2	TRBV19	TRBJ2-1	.	TGTGCCAGTACCCGTTCGGGACTAGCGGGGGGGCCCCTCTACAATGAGCAGTTCTTC	CASTRSGLAGGPLYNEQFF
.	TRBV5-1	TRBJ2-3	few	TGCGCCAGCAGCTTCGGGACTGCCTTGGGAGATACGCAGTATTTT	CASSFGTALGDTQYF
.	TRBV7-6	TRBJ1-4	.	TGTGCCAGCAGCTTGGAGGGAAGGGAAAAACTGTTTTTT	CASSLEGREKLFF
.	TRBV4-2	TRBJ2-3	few	TGTGCCAGCAGCCAAGGAATCCAGCGGGTCACAGATACGCAGTATTTT	CASSQGIQRVTDTQYF
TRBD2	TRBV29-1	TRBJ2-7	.	TGCAGCGTTGTAGGAGGGACTAGCGGGGAAGTGCAGTACTTC	CSVVGGTSGEVQYF
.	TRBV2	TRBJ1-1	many	TGTGCCAGCAGTCTCACCGTGGGGGGGATAAACACTGAAGCTTTCTTT	CASSLTVGGINTEAFF
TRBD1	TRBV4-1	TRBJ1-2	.	TGCGCCAGCAGCCAAGGGACAGGGGCGTCATATGGCTACACCTTC	CASSQGTGASYGYTF
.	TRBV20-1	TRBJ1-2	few	TGCAGTGCTAGAGATTCGGCAGGGCGTCGGGGCTACACCTTC	CSARDSAGRRGYTF
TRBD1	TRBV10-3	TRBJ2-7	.	TGTCCCATCAGTGAGCCAGGGACAGGGGAATCCTACGAGCAGTACTTC	CPISEPGTGESYEQYF
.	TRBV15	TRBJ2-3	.	TGTGCCACCCAGGGACACCTTAGCACAGATACGCAGTATTTT	CATQGHLSTDTQYF
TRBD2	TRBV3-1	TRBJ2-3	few	TGTGCCAGCAGCCGGGGACTAGCGGGCGTTCCAGGCACAGATACGCAGTATTTT	CASSRGLAGVPGTDTQYF
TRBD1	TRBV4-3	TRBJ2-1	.	TGCGCCAGCAGCCAAGAATATGGGGGACAGGGGAGGGATGAGCAGTTCTTC	CASSQEYGGQGRDEQFF
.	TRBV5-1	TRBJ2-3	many	TGCGCCAGCAGCTTTAAGTTGTCAGATACGCAGTATTTT	CASSFKLSDTQYF
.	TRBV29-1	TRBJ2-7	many	TGCAGCGTTCTAAGGCTACTAGGGGGCGAGCAGTACTTC	CSVLRLLGGEQYF
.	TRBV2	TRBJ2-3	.	TGTGCCAGCCGGCCTGAACCCACAGATACGCAGTATTTT	CASRPEPTDTQYF
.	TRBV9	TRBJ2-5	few	TGTGCCAGCAGCCCAGCTCCTGGCCAAGAGACCCAGTACTTC	CASSPAPGQETQYF
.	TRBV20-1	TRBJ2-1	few	TGCAGTGCTAGAGATCGTAAAGGGACCTACAATGAGCAGTTCTTC	CSARDRKGTYNEQFF
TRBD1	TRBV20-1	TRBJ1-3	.	TGCAGTGCTATACCGGGACAGCACTCTGGAAACACCATATATTTT	CSAIPGQHSGNTIYF
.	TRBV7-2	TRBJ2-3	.	TGTGCCAGCAGCTTTCGAACTCAGGGGGATACGCAGTATTTT	CASSFRTQGDTQYF
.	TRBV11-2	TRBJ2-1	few	TGTGCCAGCAGCTTAGGGTGGGTCTCGCAGTTCTTC	CASSLGWVSQFF
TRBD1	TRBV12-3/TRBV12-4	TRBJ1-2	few	TGTGCCAGCAGTTTCGCGGGGGCCACCGGGACAGGGGGGAACTATGGCTACACCTTC	CASSFAGATGTGGNYGYTF
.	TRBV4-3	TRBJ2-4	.	TGCGCCAGCAGCCAACCTCCAGGGATAGCCAAAAACATTCAGTACTTC	CASSQPPGIAKNIQYF
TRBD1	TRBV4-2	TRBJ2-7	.	TGTGCCAGCAGCCAAGCCCGGACAGGGTTTTACGAGCAGTACTTC	CASSQARTGFYEQYF
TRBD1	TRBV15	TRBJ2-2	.	TGTGCCACCAGCAGCCCGCCGGGGATTTCACAATGGGACAGGGGCCGTCGCGGGGAGCTGTTTTTT	CATSSPPGISQWDRGRRGELFF
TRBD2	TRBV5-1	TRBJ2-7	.	TGCGCCAGCAGCCCCGGACTAGCGGGCGAACACTACGAGCAGTACTTC	CASSPGLAGEHYEQYF
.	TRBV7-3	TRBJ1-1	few	TGTGCCAGCAGCTTAAGTCAGGGGCCTTATCCTGAAGCTTTCTTT	CASSLSQGPYPEAFF
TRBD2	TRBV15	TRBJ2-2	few	TGTGCCACCAGCTCCCGGACTAGCGGGGGGACCGGGGAGCTGTTTTTT	CATSSRTSGGTGELFF
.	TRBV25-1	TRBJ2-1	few	TGTGCCAGCAGTGACGGAGCGGTTCAGTTCTTC	CASSDGAVQFF
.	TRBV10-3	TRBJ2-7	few	TGTGCCATCAACACAGACAGTGCAGCCTACGAGCAGTACTTC	CAINTDSAAYEQYF
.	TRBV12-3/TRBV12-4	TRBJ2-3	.	TGTGCCAGCAGTTTAGGCCCGATCGGGCAAGCCCTTACGCAGTATTTT	CASSLGPIGQALTQYF
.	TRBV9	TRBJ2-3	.	TGTGCCAGCAGCGCCCGAGTGGTCCCAGATACGCAGTATTTT	CASSARVVPDTQYF
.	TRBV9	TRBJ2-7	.	TGTGCCAGCAGCCCCCGACAGAATATCTACGAGCAGTACTTC	CASSPRQNIYEQYF
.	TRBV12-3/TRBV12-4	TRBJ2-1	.	TGTGCCAGCAGTTACGGTTGGTACAATGAGCAGTTCTTC	CASSYGWYNEQFF
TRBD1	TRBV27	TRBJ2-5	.	TGTGCCAGCCCCGGGACAGGGGGCCGAGAGACCCAGTACTTC	CASPGTGGRETQYF
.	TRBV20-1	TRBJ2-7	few	TGCAGTGCTTCAAATGACAGGCCCCTAACCTACGAGCAGTACTTC	CSASNDRPLTYEQYF
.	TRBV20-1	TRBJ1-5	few	TGCAGTGCTAGATACGGCAATAGTGGTCAGCCCCAGCATTTT	CSARYGNSGQPQHF
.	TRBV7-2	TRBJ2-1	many	TGTGCCAGCAGCTTAGTACTAGTAGGGAACAATGAGCAGTTCTTC	CASSLVLVGNNEQFF
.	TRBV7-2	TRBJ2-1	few	TGCACATCATCTAGCGATAGCTCCTACAATGAGCAGTTCTTC	CTSSSDSSYNEQFF
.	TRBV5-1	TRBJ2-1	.	TGCGCCAGCAGCTCCGGGGGGGACAGGGCTGGGGAGAAGTTCTTC	CASSSGGDRAGEKFF
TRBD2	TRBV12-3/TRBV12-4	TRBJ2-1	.	TGTGCCAGTCGGACCGCGGGAGGATACAATGAGCAGTTCTTC	CASRTAGGYNEQFF
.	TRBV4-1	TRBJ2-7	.	TGCGCCAGCAGCCCCCCAGGGGGGGACCGGGACTTCTCCTACGAGCAGTACTTC	CASSPPGGDRDFSYEQYF
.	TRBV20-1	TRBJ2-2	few	TGCAGTGCGCAAGACGGGGGCGGGGCGGCCGGGGAGCTGTTTTTT	CSAQDGGGAAGELFF
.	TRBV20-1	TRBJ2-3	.	TGCAGTGCTAGAGCACATAGGCCTGCAACCATCGGGCAGTATTTT	CSARAHRPATIGQYF
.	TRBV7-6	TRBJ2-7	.	TGTGCCAGCAGCTTAGCGGAAGGCAGCTCCTACGAGCAGTACTTC	CASSLAEGSSYEQYF
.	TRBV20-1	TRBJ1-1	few	TGCAGTGCTAACGGGCCGGCCGAAGCTTTCTTT	CSANGPAEAFF
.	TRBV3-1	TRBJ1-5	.	TGTGCCAGCAGCCAACGACATAGCAATCAGCCCCAGCATTTT	CASSQRHSNQPQHF
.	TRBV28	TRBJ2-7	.	TGTGCCAGCAGTTTCCCAGGACCCTACGAGCAGTACTTC	CASSFPGPYEQYF
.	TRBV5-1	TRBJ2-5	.	TGCGCCAGCAGCTTGCCCGAAGGAAAGGGCCTCCAAGAGACCCAGTACTTC	CASSLPEGKGLQETQYF
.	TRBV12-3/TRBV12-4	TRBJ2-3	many	TGTGCCAGCAGCCAGCAACCTAGCACAGATACGCAGTATTTT	CASSQQPSTDTQYF
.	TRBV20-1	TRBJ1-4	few	TGCAGTGCTAGGATTCCGGGTGCAACTAATGAAAAACTGTTTTTT	CSARIPGATNEKLFF